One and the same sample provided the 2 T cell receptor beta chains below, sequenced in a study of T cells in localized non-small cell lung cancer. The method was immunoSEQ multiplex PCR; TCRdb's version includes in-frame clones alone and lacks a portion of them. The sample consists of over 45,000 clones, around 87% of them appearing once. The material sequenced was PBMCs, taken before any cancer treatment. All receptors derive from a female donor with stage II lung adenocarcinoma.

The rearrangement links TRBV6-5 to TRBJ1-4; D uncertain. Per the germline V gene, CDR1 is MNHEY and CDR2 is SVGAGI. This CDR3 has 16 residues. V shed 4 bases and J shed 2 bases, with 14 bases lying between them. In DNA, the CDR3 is TGTGCCAGCAGTTCCCACTTTACCGCCACTAATGAAAAACTGTTTTTT. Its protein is CASSSHFTATNEKLFF.

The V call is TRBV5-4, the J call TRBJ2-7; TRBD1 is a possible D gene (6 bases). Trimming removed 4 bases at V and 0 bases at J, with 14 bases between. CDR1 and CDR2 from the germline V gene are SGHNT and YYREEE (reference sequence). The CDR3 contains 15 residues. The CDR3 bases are TGTGCCAGCAGCAGTACCCGGGGACACTCCTACGAGCAGTACTTC. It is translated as CASSSTRGHSYEQYF. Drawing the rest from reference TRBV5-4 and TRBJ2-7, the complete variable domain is ETGVTQSPTHLIKTRGQQVTLRCSSQSGHNTVSWYQQALGQGPQFIFQYYREEENGRGNFPPRFSGLQFPNYSSELNVNALELDDSALYLCASSSTRGHSYEQYFGPGTRLTVT.